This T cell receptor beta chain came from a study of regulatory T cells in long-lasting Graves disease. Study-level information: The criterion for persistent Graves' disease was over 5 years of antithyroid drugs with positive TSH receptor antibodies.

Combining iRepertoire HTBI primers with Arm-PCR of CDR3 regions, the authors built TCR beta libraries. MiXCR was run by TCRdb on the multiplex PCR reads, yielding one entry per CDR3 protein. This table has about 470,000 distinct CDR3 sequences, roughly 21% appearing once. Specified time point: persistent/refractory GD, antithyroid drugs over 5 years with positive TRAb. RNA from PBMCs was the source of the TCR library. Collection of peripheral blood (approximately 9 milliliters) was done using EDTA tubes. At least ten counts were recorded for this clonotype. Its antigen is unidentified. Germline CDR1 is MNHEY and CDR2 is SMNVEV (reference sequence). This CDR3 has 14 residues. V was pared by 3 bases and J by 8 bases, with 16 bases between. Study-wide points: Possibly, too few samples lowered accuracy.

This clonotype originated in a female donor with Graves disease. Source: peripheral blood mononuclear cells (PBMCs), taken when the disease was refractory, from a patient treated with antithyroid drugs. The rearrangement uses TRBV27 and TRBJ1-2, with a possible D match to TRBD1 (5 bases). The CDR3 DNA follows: TGTGCCAGCAGTTTCAATCAGGGTCGTCGAGGCTACACCTTC. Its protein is CASSFNQGRRGYTF.